The T cell receptor (beta chain) under discussion was sequenced for a study of T cells in Graves' hyperthyroidism and ophthalmopathy. Study-level background: Specimen type is peripheral blood, collected at initial diagnosis prior to any treatment.

The CDR3 is 19 amino acids. Looked up from germline, CDR1 is KGHDR and CDR2 is SFDVKD. Trimming removed 2 bases at V and 0 bases at J, with 19 bases between. Amplification targeted TCR beta CDR3 regions from RNA transcripts. The study used the HTBI primer set for a first-round RT-PCR of the TCR CDR3. TCRdb called the multiplex PCR reads again in MiXCR, with one record for every CDR3 protein. In the table there are over 450,000 distinct CDR3 sequences, 13% to 15% of which are singletons. Graves' hyperthyroidism was deemed stable given no ophthalmopathy progression within 18 months. Hyperthyroidism was newly diagnosed in patients aged 18 to 65 (duration under 2 months). Many counts were recorded for this clonotype.

The receptor was isolated from a woman younger than 35 with Graves' hyperthyroidism. Sequencing was performed on blood. The chain combines TRBV24-1 with TRBJ2-1; D could derive from TRBD1 or TRBD2 (6 bases each). The CDR3 DNA reads TGTGCCACCAGTGATTCAGTCGGGGGCGATACCTCCTCCTACAATGAGCAGTTCTTC. It translates to CATSDSVGGDTSSYNEQFF.